Presented here are 29 T cell receptor beta chains from one specimen sequenced in a study of blood T cell repertoires in COVID-19. Assay used: immunoSEQ multiplex PCR; TCRdb lists only in-frame clones, some missing. This table has 150,000 to 200,000 clones, about 80% appearing once. The sequenced sample was peripheral blood. All receptors derive from a human donor with acute or convalescent COVID-19. The donor label of this sample is uncertain.

The J gene is TRBJ2-7, the V gene TRBV9; 11 bases match TRBD1. Germline V CDR1 and CDR2: SGDLS, YYNGEE. Trimming took 3 bases from V and 3 from J; bases not matched to a gene: 2. The CDR3 is made up of 14 amino acids. The CDR3 nucleotides read TGTGCCAGCAGCGGGGGACAGGGGGGCTACGAGCAGTACTTC. Translation: CASSGGQGGYEQYF.

This clone has only one observation. The gene calls are TRBV28 and TRBJ2-7; 14 nucleotides line up with TRBD2. The germline gives CDR1 MDHEN, CDR2 SYDVKM. The CDR3 sequence is 12 residues long. With 3 bases clipped from V and 11 bases from J, the junction kept 0 bases outside the gene matches. This CDR3 reads CASSLTSGGEYF. The CDR3 DNA reads as TGTGCCAGCAGTTTGACTAGCGGGGGGGAGTACTTC.

The genes are TRBV12-3 or TRBV12-4 and TRBJ2-4; no reliable D call. The CDR3 covers 13 residues. V was trimmed by 3 bases and J by 5 bases, leaving 8 bases between them. The CDR3 region is CASSFRGENIQYF. CDR3 DNA sequence: TGTGCCAGCAGTTTCAGAGGAGAAAACATTCAGTACTTC.

The V gene is TRBV29-1, the J gene TRBJ2-7, with 11 bases that match TRBD1. CDR3 size: 14 residues. V lost 4 bases and J lost 1; bases outside the gene matches: 3. Germline V lookup: CDR1 SQVTM, CDR2 ANQGSEA. CDR3: CSVGGTGGSYEQYF. DNA for the CDR3: TGCAGCGTTGGAGGGACAGGGGGATCCTACGAGCAGTACTTC.

This chain joins TRBV2 and TRBJ1-2; weak D call: TRBD1 (6 bases). CDR3 length equals 13 residues. V was clipped by 7 bases and J by 2 bases, with 11 bases between them. Germline-derived CDR1 and CDR2 are SNHLY and FYNNEI. CDR3 coding DNA: TGTGCCAGCATTATGGACAGAAACTATGGCTACACCTTC. It is translated as CASIMDRNYGYTF.

This clone was seen more than once but under ten times. This chain joins TRBV6-6 and TRBJ2-3; 9 nucleotides align to TRBD2. Germline CDR1 is MNHNY and CDR2 is SVGAGI (reference sequence). The CDR3 has 16 residues. Trimming took 2 bases from V and 2 from J; bases not matched to a gene: 5. Here the CDR3 DNA reads TGTGCCAGCAGTTACGTCCTAGCGGGAACCACAGATACGCAGTATTTT. The encoded protein is CASSYVLAGTTDTQYF.

This chain connects TRBV19 to TRBJ2-7; maybe TRBD1 (5 bases). V was pared by 2 bases and J by 3 bases, with 8 bases between. CDR3 length equals 13 residues. The V gene's germline CDR1 is LNHDA and CDR2 SQIVND (reference sequence). CDR3 sequence (DNA): TGTGCCAGTAGTATAAGGGGTGGCTACGAGCAGTACTTC. This codes for CASSIRGGYEQYF.

The chain combines TRBV2 with TRBJ1-5, with 7 bases aligning to TRBD1. Germline V gene data show CDR1 as SNHLY and CDR2 as FYNNEI. Germline trimming cut 4 bases from V and 5 bases from J; bases unmatched to any gene: 5. The CDR3 runs 14 residues. CDR3 nucleotide sequence: TGTGCCAGCAGTGTGGGGACAGCTTATCAGCCCCAGCATTTT. Amino acid sequence: CASSVGTAYQPQHF.

This sequence joins TRBV6-5 and TRBJ2-5; possibly TRBD2 for D (6 bases). The CDR3 is 14 residues long. Germline loops: CDR1 MNHEY, CDR2 SVGAGI. With 0 bases removed from V and 4 bases from J, the gap between germline ends came to 9 bases. The CDR3 here is CASSYSHGGETQYF. The CDR3 nucleotides read TGTGCCAGCAGTTACTCACACGGGGGAGAGACCCAGTACTTC.

The V call is TRBV5-5, the J call TRBJ2-7, with 7 bases aligning to TRBD1. The CDR3 length is 14 residues. CDR1 and CDR2 from the germline V gene are SGHKS and YYEKEE (reference sequence). After removal of 2 bases from V and 3 bases from J, the junction contained 5 bases not matched to a gene. CDR3: CASSFGTAYYEQYF. CDR3 coding DNA: TGTGCCAGCAGCTTCGGGACAGCGTACTACGAGCAGTACTTC.

The chain employs TRBV30 and TRBJ1-2; D remains ambiguous. V lost 3 bases and J 5 bases, leaving 10 bases between the germline ends. The germline V gene has CDR1 GTSNPN and CDR2 SVGIG (reference sequence). This CDR3 is built from 12 residues. The CDR3 loop is CAWSEGVYGYTF. The CDR3 DNA reads as TGTGCCTGGAGCGAGGGTGTGTATGGCTACACCTTC.

The V gene is TRBV5-1, the J gene TRBJ2-5; D perhaps matches TRBD1 (5 bases). CDR3 length: 14 residues. In germline, CDR1 is SGHRS, CDR2 YFSETQ. V was shortened by 3 bases and J by 4 bases, with 13 bases between the two germline ends. The CDR3 DNA reads TGCGCCAGCAGCTCACGTGGGCAGGGAGAGACCCAGTACTTC. Its translation: CASSSRGQGETQYF.

This clone was seen a single time. This specimen includes other DNA sequences encoding the same CDR3. This chain connects TRBV7-9 to TRBJ1-5; the D is unclear. Trimming cost V 2 bases and J 5 bases, with 4 bases left between them. The CDR3 runs 12 residues. Germline V gives CDR1 SEHNR, CDR2 FQNEAQ (reference sequence). The CDR3, as DNA: TGTGCCAGCAGCTTAAACTATCAGCCCCAGCATTTT. The encoded protein is CASSLNYQPQHF. The entire variable domain, with the rest obtained from reference TRBV7-9 and TRBJ1-5, is as follows: DTGVSQNPRHKITKRGQNVTFRCDPISEHNRLYWYRQTLGQGPEFLTYFQNEAQLEKSRLLSDRFSAERPKGSFSTLEIQRTEQGDSAMYLCASSLNYQPQHFGDGTRLSIL.

The genes are TRBV3-1 (or the pseudogene TRBV3-2) and TRBJ1-4, with D possibly TRBD1 on 5 matching bases. With 2 bases removed from V and 1 base from J, the gap between germline ends came to 8 bases. The V gene's germline CDR1 is LGHDT and CDR2 YNNKEL (reference sequence). CDR3 length: 15 amino acids. CDR3 protein: CASSQRRGTNEKLFF. In DNA form, the CDR3 reads TGTGCCAGCAGCCAACGAAGGGGAACTAATGAAAAACTGTTTTTT.

The V and J genes are TRBV19 and TRBJ1-2; 7 bases match TRBD1. CDR3 size: 13 residues. Germline assignment: CDR1 LNHDA and CDR2 SQIVND (reference sequence). J lost 4 bases, V lost 5 bases, and 4 bases had no gene match. DNA for the CDR3: TGTGCCAGTAGTCGACAGGGAGGCTATGGCTACACCTTC. This sequence encodes CASSRQGGYGYTF.

V gene TRBV7-3 combines with J gene TRBJ2-6; perhaps TRBD1 as D (6 bases). The V end lost 3 bases, the J end lost 4 bases, and 16 bases lay between the germline ends. Germline V gene lookup returns CDR1 SGHTA and CDR2 FQGTGA. The CDR3 covers 17 residues. CDR3 region: CASSFGLGTTGANVLTF. In DNA form, the CDR3 reads TGTGCCAGCAGCTTCGGCCTGGGGACAACAGGGGCCAACGTCCTGACTTTC.

CDR3 DNA sequence: TGCGCCAGCAGCCCGCTCCAGACTGGGAACACTGAAGCTTTCTTT. It encodes CASSPLQTGNTEAFF. This rearrangement joins TRBV5-1 to TRBJ1-1, with D unclear. Germline values: CDR1 SGHRS, CDR2 YFSETQ. This CDR3 has 15 amino acids. With 4 bases removed from V and 1 base from J, the gap between germline ends came to 14 bases.

The rearrangement links TRBV19 to TRBJ2-2, with D maybe TRBD1 (7 bases). The CDR3 contains 16 residues. V dropped 4 bases and J dropped 2 bases, with 14 bases sitting between them. Germline CDR1 reads LNHDA; CDR2 reads SQIVND (reference sequence). Here the CDR3 reads CASSTLRGENTGELFF. For the CDR3, the DNA is TGTGCCAGTAGTACTCTCAGGGGGGAAAACACCGGGGAGCTGTTTTTT.

This clone was observed a single time. The chain links TRBV7-3 to TRBJ2-3, with TRBD2 identical over 7 bases. Germline lookup yields CDR1 SGHTA and CDR2 FQGTGA. The CDR3 length is 15 residues. The J segment lost 4 bases and the V segment lost 6 bases, leaving 10 bases of the junction unmatched. The CDR3 DNA sequence: TGTGCCAGCAGTTGGACTAGTAGGGTTGCAGATACGCAGTATTTT. This codes for CASSWTSRVADTQYF.

The V and J genes are TRBV15 and TRBJ1-2; tentative D call: TRBD1 (5 bases). Trimming left V 3 bases short and J 6 bases short, with 20 bases between. From germline, CDR1 is LNHNV and CDR2 YYDKDF (reference sequence). The CDR3 covers 16 residues. The CDR3 is CATSSHTRGGLNGYTF. The DNA for the CDR3 is TGTGCCACCAGCAGTCACACTCGGGGGGGATTGAATGGCTACACCTTC. The full variable domain, with the rest looked up from reference TRBV15 and TRBJ1-2, is DAMVIQNPRYQVTQFGKPVTLSCSQTLNHNVMYWYQQKSSQAPKLLFHYYDKDFNNEADTPDNFQSRRPNTSFCFLDIRSPGLGDTAMYLCATSSHTRGGLNGYTFGSGTRLTVV.

The chain combines TRBV2 with TRBJ2-3; 10 nucleotides line up with TRBD2. The CDR3 has 15 amino acids. Germline CDR1 reads SNHLY; CDR2 reads FYNNEI. Germline trimming cut 8 bases from V and 5 bases from J; bases unmatched to any gene: 10. The CDR3 is CASLAGGGTVDTQYF. The CDR3 DNA is TGTGCCAGCTTAGCGGGGGGTGGGACTGTAGATACGCAGTATTTT.

In its sample, this clone was seen many times. CDR3 protein: CASSERGFEVEQYF. The CDR3 DNA reads as TGTGCCAGCAGTGAGAGAGGGTTCGAGGTCGAGCAGTACTTC. The J gene is TRBJ2-7, the V gene TRBV2, with D possibly being TRBD2 (5 bases). CDR3 length equals 14 residues. V was trimmed by 3 bases and J by 6 bases, leaving 15 bases between them. Germline CDR1 and CDR2: SNHLY and FYNNEI. The whole variable domain, remainder taken from reference TRBV2 and TRBJ2-7, is EPEVTQTPSHQVTQMGQEVILRCVPISNHLYFYWYRQILGQKVEFLVSFYNNEISEKSEIFDDQFSVERPDGSNFTLKIRSTKLEDSAMYFCASSERGFEVEQYFGPGTRLTVT.

This clone showed up many times. This chain joins TRBV28 and TRBJ2-5; 8 bases map to TRBD2. CDR3 size: 15 residues. Germline loops: CDR1 MDHEN, CDR2 SYDVKM. V lost 3 bases and J lost 5; bases outside the gene matches: 8. The CDR3 DNA sequence: TGTGCCAGCAGTTTGGGTAGCGGGATAATGGAGACCCAGTACTTC. Its translation is CASSLGSGIMETQYF.

This clone was detected a few times. The junction shows a germline mismatch at one end, possibly a read error. The chain employs TRBV5-1 and TRBJ2-6, with D perhaps matching TRBD2 (6 bases). The CDR3 spans 14 residues. Germline V gene data show CDR1 as SGHRS and CDR2 as YFSETQ. The CDR3 region has the DNA TGCGCCAGCAGCTTGGCCGTGGGGGGCAACGTCCTGACTTTC. It is translated as CASSLAVGGNVLTF.

The chain combines TRBV5-1 with TRBJ1-6, with 9 bases aligning to TRBD1. V lost 0 bases and J lost 5; bases outside the gene matches: 9. The CDR3 sequence is 18 residues long. CDR1 is SGHRS and CDR2 is YFSETQ in the germline V gene. CDR3 DNA sequence: TGCGCCAGCAGCTTGGGACGGAACAGGGGGCAAAATAATTCACCCCTCCACTTT. Encoded protein: CASSLGRNRGQNNSPLHF.

This chain links TRBV15 with TRBJ1-1; the D gene is possibly TRBD1 (5 bases). Germline CDR1 LNHNV, CDR2 YYDKDF (reference sequence). V gave up 0 bases and J gave up 1 base, with 12 bases separating them. CDR3 length: 16 amino acids. The CDR3 sequence is CATSRDHGHQNTEAFF. CDR3 DNA sequence: TGTGCCACCAGCAGAGACCATGGACACCAGAACACTGAAGCTTTCTTT.

This chain links TRBV6-1 with TRBJ2-1, with 7 bases lining up with TRBD1. V was pared by 1 base and J by 8 bases, with 17 bases of the junction left unmatched. There are 18 residues in the CDR3. Germline V CDR1 and CDR2: MNHNS, SASEGT. CDR3 amino acids: CASSEDTLRAGGRDEQFF. CDR3 coding DNA: TGTGCCAGCAGTGAAGACACGTTGAGGGCAGGGGGAAGGGATGAGCAGTTCTTC.

This clone was seen a few times. The chain links TRBV2 to TRBJ1-2; 8 nucleotides match TRBD1. CDR3 length equals 15 residues. V lost 4 bases, J lost 0 bases, and 4 bases stayed unmatched. Germline V CDR1 and CDR2: SNHLY, FYNNEI. The CDR3 sequence: CASSGVGQANYGYTF. CDR3 DNA: TGTGCCAGCAGTGGAGTGGGACAGGCTAACTATGGCTACACCTTC.

This chain joins TRBV5-1 and TRBJ2-3; possible D gene TRBD2, 6 bases. The CDR3 has 16 amino acids. Germline loops: CDR1 SGHRS, CDR2 YFSETQ. Trimming took 2 bases from V and 0 from J, leaving 13 bases between them. The CDR3: CASSLRSGSSTDTQYF. Here the CDR3 DNA reads TGCGCCAGCAGCTTAAGGAGCGGGTCTAGCACAGATACGCAGTATTTT. The variable domain in full, with the rest retrieved from reference TRBV5-1 and TRBJ2-3, is KAGVTQTPRYLIKTRGQQVTLSCSPISGHRSVSWYQQTPGQGLQFLFEYFSETQRNKGNFPGRFSGRQFSNSRSEMNVSTLELGDSALYLCASSLRSGSSTDTQYFGPGTRLTVL.